Presented here are 32 T cell receptor beta chains from one specimen sequenced in a study of shared clonotypes between healthy human individuals. Method: immunoSEQ multiplex PCR; TCRdb's copy keeps in-frame clones and lacks some. The sample has just under 350,000 clones, around 70% seen once. The sample taken for sequencing was memory CD4+ T cells sorted from blood. Subset indicated: CD45RA-negative fraction. All receptors derive from a man aged 25-45 years in good health.

V usage is TRBV4-3 and J usage is TRBJ2-2; D unresolved. Trimming took 0 bases from V and 4 from J, leaving 9 bases between them. This CDR3 comprises 15 residues. CDR1 is LGHNA and CDR2 is YSLEER in the germline V gene. The chain's CDR3 is CASSQDQLITGELFF. The CDR3 bases are TGCGCCAGCAGCCAAGATCAACTTATCACCGGGGAGCTGTTTTTT.

This clone occurred once. V usage is TRBV5-1 and J usage is TRBJ1-6, with D hard to call. This CDR3 spans 14 amino acids. Trimming stripped 0 bases from V and 7 bases from J, with 8 bases between. Germline CDR1 is SGHRS and CDR2 is YFSETQ. The CDR3 is CASSLDSLNSPLHF. The CDR3, as DNA: TGCGCCAGCAGCTTGGACAGTTTAAATTCACCCCTCCACTTT.

V and J are TRBV7-9 and TRBJ2-1, with 7 bases aligning to TRBD1. The CDR3 is made up of 14 amino acids. Trimming at V came to 5 bases and at J to 6 bases, leaving 7 bases not matched to a gene. Germline lookup yields CDR1 SEHNR and CDR2 FQNEAQ (reference sequence). In DNA form, the CDR3 reads TGTGCCAGCAGCGAACAGACAGGGCCCAATGAGCAGTTCTTC. Its translation is CASSEQTGPNEQFF.

The J gene is TRBJ1-2, the V gene TRBV7-2; D might be TRBD1 (6 bases). Trimming took 5 bases from V and 5 from J, leaving 12 bases between them. This CDR3 is 13 amino acids long. The germline V gene has CDR1 SGHTA and CDR2 FQGNSA. The CDR3 DNA reads TGTGCCAGCAGCCAGGGGCAGGGGTATGGCTACACCTTC. Translating gives CASSQGQGYGYTF. Drawing the rest from reference TRBV7-2 and TRBJ1-2, the complete variable domain is GAGVSQSPSNKVTEKGKDVELRCDPISGHTALYWYRQSLGQGLEFLIYFQGNSAPDKSGLPSDRFSAERTGGSVSTLTIQRTQQEDSAVYLCASSQGQGYGYTFGSGTRLTVV.

V and J are TRBV19 and TRBJ2-3, with 7 bases fitting TRBD2. Germline CDR1 and CDR2: LNHDA and SQIVND (reference sequence). The CDR3 contains 14 residues. V trimming: 7 bases; J trimming: 2 bases; junction bases outside the gene matches: 6. CDR3: CASKRTSSTDTQYF. The DNA for the CDR3 is TGTGCCAGTAAACGGACTAGTTCCACAGATACGCAGTATTTT.

This clone is a singleton in its sample. The J gene is TRBJ2-7, the V gene TRBV27, with D uncertain. The length of the CDR3 is 11 residues. The germline V gene has CDR1 MNHEY and CDR2 SMNVEV (reference sequence). V was trimmed by 4 bases and J by 6 bases, leaving 7 bases between them. Written as DNA, the CDR3 is TGTGCCAGCAGTTCCTTTGGCGAGCAGTACTTC. Protein product: CASSSFGEQYF.

The chain links TRBV27 to TRBJ2-3, with D tentatively TRBD1 (6 bases). V lost 4 bases and J lost 0, with 11 bases in between. Looked up from germline, CDR1 is MNHEY and CDR2 is SMNVEV (reference sequence). The CDR3 is 15 amino acids. This CDR3 reads CASSSRTASTDTQYF. CDR3 DNA sequence: TGTGCCAGCAGTTCCCGGACAGCTAGCACAGATACGCAGTATTTT.

The chain links TRBV5-1 to TRBJ1-4, with D hard to call. The CDR3 contains 15 residues. Germline CDR1 SGHRS, CDR2 YFSETQ. With 5 bases removed from V and 0 bases from J, the gap between germline ends came to 11 bases. CDR3 DNA sequence: TGCGCCAGCAGACACCTCGGGGCAACTAATGAAAAACTGTTTTTT. It is translated as CASRHLGATNEKLFF.

The rearrangement links TRBV11-3 to TRBJ1-2; weak D call: TRBD1 (5 bases). The V end lost 2 bases, the J end lost 3 bases, and 7 bases lay between the germline ends. The CDR3 is 13 amino acids. The germline V gene encodes CDR1 SGHNT and CDR2 YENEEA. The CDR3 DNA is TGTGCCAGCAGCTTAACCAGGGACTATGGCTACACCTTC. Translating gives CASSLTRDYGYTF.

As to this clone: A far larger clone is one nucleotide away, so this likely arose from a read error. The sample has other DNA sequences that encode this CDR3 too. This chain links TRBV7-9 with TRBJ2-7; 7 bases fit TRBD2. J gave up 3 bases and V 9 bases, and 14 bases lay outside the gene matches. Per the germline V gene, CDR1 is SEHNR and CDR2 is FQNEAQ (reference sequence). This CDR3 has 15 residues. CDR3 in amino acids: CASSPERGALYEQYF. The DNA of the CDR3 is TGTGCCAGTAGCCCCGAGCGGGGCGCCCTCTACGAGCAGTACTTC.

This clone was detected only a few times. The gene calls are TRBV27 and TRBJ2-5; 7 bases fit TRBD2. This CDR3 spans 14 amino acids. Germline V gene lookup returns CDR1 MNHEY and CDR2 SMNVEV (reference sequence). V dropped 8 bases and J dropped 5; count of bases not matched to a gene: 11. CDR3 sequence: CASRPGGKGETQYF. The CDR3 coding sequence is TGTGCCAGCCGTCCCGGGGGGAAGGGGGAGACCCAGTACTTC.

The rearrangement uses TRBV5-1 and TRBJ2-7; 7 bases align to TRBD1. Germline V gives CDR1 SGHRS, CDR2 YFSETQ. The CDR3 contains 12 residues. The J segment lost 6 bases and the V segment lost 4 bases, leaving 4 bases of the junction unmatched. Here the CDR3 DNA reads TGCGCCAGCAGCAGAAAGGGGGCCGAGCAGTACTTC. Translation: CASSRKGAEQYF. The whole variable domain, filled in from reference TRBV5-1 and TRBJ2-7, reads KAGVTQTPRYLIKTRGQQVTLSCSPISGHRSVSWYQQTPGQGLQFLFEYFSETQRNKGNFPGRFSGRQFSNSRSEMNVSTLELGDSALYLCASSRKGAEQYFGPGTRLTVT.

The chain is built from TRBV19 and TRBJ2-6; possible D gene TRBD2, 5 bases. Trimming cost V 4 bases and J 0 bases, with 7 bases left between them. Germline CDR1 LNHDA, CDR2 SQIVND (reference sequence). The CDR3 is made up of 15 amino acids. DNA for the CDR3: TGTGCCAGTAGTAACCGGGGCTCTGGGGCCAACGTCCTGACTTTC. Translated, it gives CASSNRGSGANVLTF.

This clone was counted between two and nine times. This rearrangement joins TRBV27 to TRBJ2-7, with 7 bases that match TRBD1. Per the germline V gene, CDR1 is MNHEY and CDR2 is SMNVEV (reference sequence). V shed 8 bases and J 0 bases; nucleotides not matched to a gene: 1. CDR3 length: 12 residues. The CDR3 sequence is CASGTVSYEQYF. For the CDR3, the DNA is TGTGCCAGCGGGACAGTCTCCTACGAGCAGTACTTC.

This clone appeared once. V and J are TRBV19 and TRBJ2-5; D not certain. Deletions cut 11 bases from V and 1 base from J, with 14 bases between. The CDR3 consists of 13 residues. Germline V gene sequence: CDR1 LNHDA, CDR2 SQIVND (reference sequence). The CDR3 DNA reads TGTGCCTACCCCCCGAACCCCCAAGAGACCCAGTACTTC. Protein product: CAYPPNPQETQYF.

The genes are TRBV19 and TRBJ2-5; D may be TRBD1 (5 bases). Germline values: CDR1 LNHDA, CDR2 SQIVND (reference sequence). The V gene lost 5 bases and the J gene lost 4 bases, with 17 bases spanning the gap. The CDR3 spans 15 residues. CDR3 nucleotide sequence: TGTGCCAGTAGTCCATACAGGTCCCCAAGAGAGACCCAGTACTTC. This gives the protein CASSPYRSPRETQYF. The complete variable domain, with remaining parts taken from reference TRBV19 and TRBJ2-5, reads DGGITQSPKYLFRKEGQNVTLSCEQNLNHDAMYWYRQDPGQGLRLIYYSQIVNDFQKGDIAEGYSVSREKKESFPLTVTSAQKNPTAFYLCASSPYRSPRETQYFGPGTRLLVL.

The chain employs TRBV15 and TRBJ2-7, with TRBD1 as a possible D gene (6 bases). The germline V and J ends were trimmed by 0 bases and 7 bases, with 16 bases remaining between them. Germline values: CDR1 LNHNV, CDR2 YYDKDF (reference sequence). This CDR3 is built from 15 residues. The CDR3 DNA is TGTGCCACCAGCAGAGAAGTTGCAGGGGACGGGGAGCAGTACTTC. Translated: CATSREVAGDGEQYF.

The rearrangement links TRBV5-1 to TRBJ2-7; 9 nucleotides match TRBD1. CDR3 length: 14 residues. Trimming took 5 bases from V and 3 from J; bases not matched to a gene: 6. CDR1 SGHRS and CDR2 YFSETQ come from the germline V gene. CDR3 nucleotides: TGCGCCAGCAGTAAACAGGGGGCCAGCTACGAGCAGTACTTC. Its protein product is CASSKQGASYEQYF. Based on the CDR3 plus reference TRBV5-1 and TRBJ2-7, the full variable domain is KAGVTQTPRYLIKTRGQQVTLSCSPISGHRSVSWYQQTPGQGLQFLFEYFSETQRNKGNFPGRFSGRQFSNSRSEMNVSTLELGDSALYLCASSKQGASYEQYFGPGTRLTVT.

CDR3 in DNA: TGTGCCAGCGGACTAACAGGGCCCGCTTTGTACGAGCAGTACTTC. Residues: CASGLTGPALYEQYF. This chain connects TRBV28 to TRBJ2-7, with D perhaps assigned TRBD1 or TRBD2 (6 bases each). The ends were cut back, 8 bases at V and 4 bases at J, with 21 bases in the middle. This CDR3 has 15 amino acids. CDR1 and CDR2 from the germline V gene are MDHEN and SYDVKM.

The chain recombines TRBV28 with TRBJ1-2; tentatively, D is TRBD1 (6 bases). This CDR3 comprises 17 residues. Germline-derived CDR1 and CDR2 are MDHEN and SYDVKM. With 5 bases removed from V and 5 bases from J, the gap between germline ends came to 24 bases. The CDR3 here is CASSTWGLGQGPYGYTF. As DNA, the CDR3 is TGTGCCAGCAGTACATGGGGGCTTGGGCAGGGGCCTTATGGCTACACCTTC.

This chain joins TRBV18 and TRBJ2-2; D unclear. V lost 3 bases to trimming and J lost 1 base, with 9 bases between them. Germline V gene lookup returns CDR1 KGHSH and CDR2 LQKENI. CDR3 length: 15 amino acids. The CDR3: CASSPETRNTGELFF. The CDR3 region has the DNA TGTGCCAGCTCACCGGAGACGAGGAACACCGGGGAGCTGTTTTTT.

This clone was detected a few times. This sequence joins TRBV5-1 and TRBJ1-1; TRBD1 matches 10 bases. The CDR3 length is 12 residues. Germline CDR1 SGHRS, CDR2 YFSETQ. J gave up 3 bases and V 7 bases, and 0 bases lay outside the gene matches. This CDR3 is CASGQGDTEAFF. CDR3 bases: TGCGCCAGCGGACAGGGGGACACTGAAGCTTTCTTT.

V usage is TRBV2 and J usage is TRBJ2-3, with D tentatively TRBD2 (7 bases). The CDR3 extends over 17 amino acids. The V gene lost 6 bases and the J gene lost 1 base, with 20 bases spanning the gap. Germline V CDR1 and CDR2: SNHLY, FYNNEI. The CDR3 is CASSPPTGRAGTDTQYF. DNA of the CDR3: TGTGCCAGCAGCCCTCCAACAGGGAGGGCGGGCACAGATACGCAGTATTTT.

V is TRBV28 and J is TRBJ2-3; D remains unclear. The CDR3 covers 11 residues. The ends were cut back, 6 bases at V and 0 bases at J, with 1 base in the middle. Germline assignment: CDR1 MDHEN and CDR2 SYDVKM. The CDR3 spells CASRSTDTQYF. In nucleotides, the CDR3 is TGTGCCAGCAGAAGCACAGATACGCAGTATTTT.

The chain recombines TRBV4-1 with TRBJ2-1; 10 bases are shared with TRBD2. The CDR3 loop spans 16 amino acids. Losses at the gene ends were 3 bases for V and 4 bases for J; bases not matched to a gene: 6. Germline V lookup: CDR1 MGHRA, CDR2 YSYEKL. The DNA for the CDR3 is TGCGCCAGCAGCCACAGGACTAGCGGTAGTTACAATGAGCAGTTCTTC. This sequence encodes CASSHRTSGSYNEQFF.

Only one count was recorded for this clone. The chain couples TRBV5-1 to TRBJ2-5, with unresolved D. The germline V gene has CDR1 SGHRS and CDR2 YFSETQ. V shed 6 bases and J shed 3 bases, with 6 bases lying between them. CDR3 length equals 11 residues. This chain's CDR3 is CASTVKETQYF. The CDR3 DNA follows: TGCGCCAGCACCGTTAAAGAGACCCAGTACTTC.

The V call is TRBV20-1, the J call TRBJ2-5; D is unclear. V lost 7 bases to trimming and J lost 5 bases, with 11 bases between them. CDR3 length equals 11 residues. The V gene's germline CDR1 is DFQATT and CDR2 SNEGSKA (reference sequence). This CDR3 reads CSGVVSETQYF. CDR3 DNA sequence: TGCAGTGGGGTAGTTTCGGAGACCCAGTACTTC.

The chain carries TRBV30 and TRBJ2-2; D remains ambiguous. This CDR3 spans 13 amino acids. Trimming stripped 2 bases from V and 2 bases from J, with 6 bases between. The germline CDR1 and CDR2 sequences are GTSNPN and SVGIG (reference sequence). CDR3 sequence (DNA): TGTGCCTGGAGTACACTAAACACCGGGGAGCTGTTTTTT. It encodes CAWSTLNTGELFF.

This clone occurred a few times. The V gene is TRBV6-1, the J gene TRBJ2-7; 8 bases match TRBD2. CDR1 MNHNS and CDR2 SASEGT come from the germline V gene. The CDR3 has 14 residues. Unmatched junction bases numbered 8, after V lost 4 bases and J lost 6 bases. For the CDR3, the DNA is TGTGCCAGCAGTGTATACGGGAGGGCCCGCGAGCAGTACTTC. The encoded protein is CASSVYGRAREQYF.

The chain links TRBV27 to TRBJ2-3, with TRBD1 matching over 8 bases. Germline V lookup: CDR1 MNHEY, CDR2 SMNVEV (reference sequence). Trimming took 3 bases from V and 1 from J; bases not matched to a gene: 3. This CDR3 has 15 residues. This chain's CDR3 is CASSFDRGGTDTQYF. The DNA of the CDR3 is TGTGCCAGCAGTTTTGACAGGGGTGGCACAGATACGCAGTATTTT.

The V and J genes are TRBV27 and TRBJ2-1; the D gene is possibly TRBD1 (6 bases). Germline V gene lookup returns CDR1 MNHEY and CDR2 SMNVEV (reference sequence). Deletions cut 3 bases from V and 0 bases from J, with 12 bases between. This CDR3 region has 16 residues. CDR3: CASSFWAGVSYNEQFF. The CDR3 DNA follows: TGTGCCAGCAGTTTCTGGGCAGGGGTCTCCTACAATGAGCAGTTCTTC.

V usage is TRBV18 and J usage is TRBJ1-5, with no clear D. Germline V gives CDR1 KGHSH, CDR2 LQKENI. The CDR3 covers 13 residues. Trimming pared 2 bases from V and 4 bases from J, leaving 6 bases between. The CDR3 DNA reads TGTGCCAGCTCACCAGACATAAATCAGCCCCAGCATTTT. This sequence encodes CASSPDINQPQHF.